Each of the 19 T cell receptor beta chains below was sequenced from the same sample in a study of blood T cells in healthy people across ages. For the second PCR, which ran for roughly 6 to 12 cycles, a sample-barcoded 5' primer and a J-beta primer mix were used. MiXCR, applied by TCRdb to the 5' RACE reads, yields one record per CDR3 protein. The profile covers roughly 1.9 million distinct CDR3 sequences, with 30% to 40% appearing a single time and under 30% taken by the ten largest. The sequencing sample was made of blood. These receptor sequences come from a human donor in good health.

The chain recombines TRBV9 with TRBJ2-3, with D possibly matching TRBD2 (5 bases). Germline V gene data show CDR1 as SGDLS and CDR2 as YYNGEE. Trimming cost V 0 bases and J 2 bases, with 10 bases left between them. The CDR3 has 15 amino acids. The CDR3 nucleotides are TGTGCCAGCAGCGTAGGAAGCGGTCTCACAGATACGCAGTATTTT. Its translation is CASSVGSGLTDTQYF.

V is TRBV20-1 and J is TRBJ2-3, with 9 bases fitting TRBD1. CDR3 size: 14 residues. Germline CDR1 and CDR2: DFQATT and SNEGSKA (reference sequence). V shed 5 bases, J shed 5 bases, and the junction held 8 bases outside the gene matches. The CDR3 region has the DNA TGCAGTGCTGCCCGACAGGGGGTAGGAGATACGCAGTATTTT. Its protein product is CSAARQGVGDTQYF.

The CDR3 region has the DNA TGTGCCAGCAGCCGATACACAGGGGGATCGACCGACGAGCAGTACTTC. Translated, it gives CASSRYTGGSTDEQYF. The V and J genes are TRBV14 and TRBJ2-7, with 8 bases that match TRBD1. The CDR3 runs to 16 residues. The trim removed 4 bases at V and 5 bases at J, leaving 13 bases unmatched. The germline gives CDR1 SGHDN, CDR2 FVKESK.

The chain is built from TRBV27 and TRBJ1-5; 7 nucleotides align to TRBD1. The CDR3 is 16 amino acids. Trimming took 6 bases from V and 2 from J; bases not matched to a gene: 10. Germline V lookup: CDR1 MNHEY, CDR2 SMNVEV (reference sequence). The CDR3 DNA sequence: TGTGCCAGCAGACCAACAGGGGAGGAGGGCAATCAGCCCCAGCATTTT. It encodes CASRPTGEEGNQPQHF.

This clonotype was counted at least ten times. The chain joins TRBV12-3 or TRBV12-4 to TRBJ1-1, with D unresolved. Trimming stripped 2 bases from V and 3 bases from J, with 7 bases between. The CDR3 runs to 13 residues. CDR3 nucleotides: TGTGCCAGCAGTTTAAGCCGGGACACTGAAGCTTTCTTT. Residues: CASSLSRDTEAFF.

V usage is TRBV5-1 and J usage is TRBJ2-5, with D possibly TRBD1 on 8 matching bases. There are 19 residues in the CDR3. Deletions cut 1 base from V and 11 bases from J, with 33 bases between. Per the germline V gene, CDR1 is SGHRS and CDR2 is YFSETQ. This chain's CDR3 is CASSLSGGTGTGKNNEQYF. CDR3 bases: TGCGCCAGCAGCTTGTCGGGGGGAACCGGGACAGGCAAAAACAATGAGCAGTACTTC.

This rearrangement joins TRBV29-1 to TRBJ2-3; weak D call: TRBD1 (5 bases). The CDR3 loop spans 13 amino acids. Trimming removed 4 bases from V and 3 bases from J, with 11 bases in between. Germline CDR1 is SQVTM and CDR2 is ANQGSEA. The CDR3 DNA reads as TGCAGCGTTGCGGCCAGGGTTACAGATACGCAGTATTTT. This codes for CSVAARVTDTQYF.

A single count supports this clonotype. This chain uses TRBV9 with TRBJ2-1; either TRBD1 or TRBD2 may supply D (5 bases each). Germline V gene data show CDR1 as SGDLS and CDR2 as YYNGEE. Trimming shortened V by 0 bases and J by 8 bases, and 9 bases separated the two germline ends. The CDR3 runs to 13 residues. CDR3 in amino acids: CASSVEWDHEQFF. CDR3 bases: TGTGCCAGCAGCGTAGAGTGGGACCATGAGCAGTTCTTC.

This chain uses TRBV15 with TRBJ1-3; 7 bases map to TRBD1. V trimming: 0 bases; J trimming: 4 bases; junction bases outside the gene matches: 3. This CDR3 region has 15 residues. From germline, CDR1 is LNHNV and CDR2 YYDKDF (reference sequence). CDR3 region: CATSRDLTGGNTIYF. For the CDR3, the DNA is TGTGCCACCAGCAGAGATTTGACAGGGGGAAACACCATATATTTT.

The chain joins TRBV3-1 to TRBJ1-2; D might be TRBD1 (5 bases). Trimming stripped 3 bases from V and 7 bases from J, with 18 bases between. The V gene's germline CDR1 is LGHDT and CDR2 YNNKEL (reference sequence). The CDR3 contains 15 residues. The CDR3 DNA is TGTGCCAGCAGCCACGGCTGGGGACGGGGCTTTGGCTACACCTTC. This translates into CASSHGWGRGFGYTF.

V gene TRBV4-2 combines with J gene TRBJ1-2, with TRBD1 matching 7 bases. The CDR3 covers 16 residues. From germline, CDR1 is LGHNA and CDR2 YNFKEQ. Losses at the gene ends were 0 bases for V and 8 bases for J; bases not matched to a gene: 12. In DNA form, the CDR3 reads TGTGCCAGCAGCCAAGATGAATCAACAGGGGACGGAGGCTACACCTTC. Translation gives CASSQDESTGDGGYTF.

The table lists this clonotype with a few counts. The V and J genes are TRBV20-1 and TRBJ1-3; TRBD1 agrees at 7 bases. Germline CDR1 and CDR2: DFQATT and SNEGSKA (reference sequence). Unmatched junction bases numbered 7, after V lost 2 bases and J lost 0 bases. This CDR3 contains 16 residues. The CDR3 sequence is CSARNSGQHSGNTIYF. CDR3 nucleotide sequence: TGCAGTGCTAGAAATTCGGGACAGCACTCTGGAAACACCATATATTTT.

The chain uses TRBV21-1 and TRBJ1-1; the D call TRBD1 from the table was never checked on the DNA. TRBV21-1 is a documented pseudogene. There are 13 residues in the CDR3. DNA of the CDR3: TGTGCCGGTGAAGACAGCTCGAACACTGAAGCTTTCTTT. Its protein is CAGEDSSNTEAFF.

Only a few counts were recorded for this clonotype. V is TRBV10-3 and J is TRBJ2-1; 8 bases agree with TRBD2. V gave up 2 bases and J gave up 4 bases; unmatched junction bases: 4. Germline CDR1 ENHRY, CDR2 SYGVKD. The CDR3 is 15 residues long. CDR3: CAISEPSGGYNEQFF. CDR3 DNA: TGTGCCATCAGTGAGCCGAGCGGGGGATACAATGAGCAGTTCTTC.

This clonotype occurred once. DNA of the CDR3: TGCGCCAGCAGCCAAAATAGCGGGGGGGTAACTACCTACGAGCAGTACTTC. It translates to CASSQNSGGVTTYEQYF. This chain joins TRBV4-1 and TRBJ2-7; 11 bases are shared with TRBD2. V lost 2 bases to trimming and J lost 2 bases; unmatched junction nucleotides: 8. Germline CDR1 reads MGHRA; CDR2 reads YSYEKL. The CDR3 extends over 17 amino acids.

This clonotype was counted a few times. The chain recombines TRBV9 with TRBJ2-3, with TRBD2 matching over 8 bases. J was trimmed by 3 bases and V by 1 base; bases with no gene match: 7. Germline assignment: CDR1 SGDLS and CDR2 YYNGEE. The CDR3 totals 16 residues. CDR3 DNA: TGTGCCAGCAGCGTAAGGGCGGGGGGTTGGACAGATACGCAGTATTTT. Its protein product is CASSVRAGGWTDTQYF.

The chain carries TRBV5-6 and TRBJ1-1; 10 bases align to TRBD1. The V and J ends lost 3 bases and 10 bases, in that order; junction bases with no gene match: 9. Looked up from germline, CDR1 is SGHDT and CDR2 is YYEEEE. This CDR3 region has 14 residues. The CDR3 DNA is TGTGCCAGCAGCTCTGCGACAGGGGGCTGGAGAGCTTTCTTT. Its translation is CASSSATGGWRAFF. Filled out from reference TRBV5-6 and TRBJ1-1, the complete variable domain reads DAGVTQSPTHLIKTRGQQVTLRCSPKSGHDTVSWYQQALGQGPQFIFQYYEEEERQRGNFPDRFSGHQFPNYSSELNVNALLLGDSALYLCASSSATGGWRAFFGQGTRLTVV.

This rearrangement joins TRBV7-2 to TRBJ1-2, with 7 bases identical to TRBD1. Germline V gene sequence: CDR1 SGHTA, CDR2 FQGNSA. The V gene end was trimmed by 5 bases and the J gene end by 0 bases; junction bases not matched to a gene: 9. CDR3 length equals 16 residues. In DNA, the CDR3 is TGTGCCAGCAGCCGAAGACAGGGTGTCCCTAACTATGGCTACACCTTC. This codes for CASSRRQGVPNYGYTF.

This clonotype turned up a few times. The chain has TRBV4-1 and TRBJ2-3; 8 nucleotides match TRBD2. The junction had 5 bases not matched to a gene; V was cut back by 3 bases and J by 0 bases. Looked up from germline, CDR1 is MGHRA and CDR2 is YSYEKL. The CDR3 is made up of 16 amino acids. CDR3 sequence (DNA): TGCGCCAGCAGCCATCTAGCGGGCACTAGCACAGATACGCAGTATTTT. Translated: CASSHLAGTSTDTQYF.